Presented here are 7 T cell receptor beta chains from one specimen sequenced in a study of blood T cell repertoires in COVID-19. Sequenced by immunoSEQ multiplex PCR; TCRdb stores in-frame clones only, minus some. The data show 81,000 or so clones, approximately 92% seen once. Input material: peripheral blood. These receptors all come from a woman aged 55-75 years with active COVID-19.

The V call is TRBV7-2, the J call TRBJ1-1; 8 bases are a match to TRBD1. The germline V gene encodes CDR1 SGHTA and CDR2 FQGNSA. CDR3 length: 15 residues. Unmatched junction bases numbered 5, after V lost 5 bases and J lost 0 bases. Written as DNA, the CDR3 is TGTGCCAGCAGCCCCAGGGGGCCGATGAACACTGAAGCTTTCTTT. Translating it yields CASSPRGPMNTEAFF.

The CDR3 DNA is TGCGCCAGCAGCCAAGAATCACTAGCGGGGCCAGATACGCAGTATTTT. The encoded protein is CASSQESLAGPDTQYF. The rearrangement joins TRBV4-3 to TRBJ2-3; 10 bases map to TRBD2. CDR1 and CDR2 from the germline V gene are LGHNA and YSLEER. V lost 0 bases, J lost 4 bases, and 4 bases stayed unmatched. This CDR3 spans 16 amino acids.

The chain recombines TRBV24-1 with TRBJ1-2, with D perhaps TRBD1 (6 bases). Germline CDR1 reads KGHDR; CDR2 reads SFDVKD. The CDR3 loop spans 14 amino acids. Trimming pared 4 bases from V and 7 bases from J, leaving 15 bases between. The CDR3 sequence is CATSDQDRNGGYTF. Here the CDR3 DNA reads TGTGCCACCAGTGACCAAGACAGGAATGGTGGCTACACCTTC.

As regards this clone: The junction shows a germline mismatch at one end, possibly a read error. The same CDR3 also results from other DNA sequences found in this sample. The chain uses TRBV28 and TRBJ1-1, with D tentatively TRBD1 (5 bases). The CDR3 length is 11 residues. The germline V gene encodes CDR1 MDHEN and CDR2 SYDVKM. The CDR3: CASSLGTEAFF. DNA for the CDR3: TGTGCCAGCAGTTTGGGGACTGAGGCTTTCTTT.

The rearrangement uses TRBV15 and TRBJ1-1; no firm D call. Germline V gives CDR1 LNHNV, CDR2 YYDKDF (reference sequence). The ends were cut back, 3 bases at V and 3 bases at J, with 11 bases in the middle. This CDR3 region has 14 residues. CDR3 amino acids: CATSRRRWDTEAFF. The CDR3 nucleotides read TGTGCCACCAGCAGGAGGAGGTGGGACACTGAAGCTTTCTTT.

The chain joins TRBV6-5 to TRBJ1-1; 9 nucleotides match TRBD1. Germline-derived CDR1 and CDR2 are MNHEY and SVGAGI. This CDR3 has 15 residues. J was trimmed by 1 base and V by 4 bases; bases with no gene match: 4. The CDR3 here is CASSWGQGENTEAFF. The DNA for the CDR3 is TGTGCCAGCAGTTGGGGACAGGGAGAGAACACTGAAGCTTTCTTT.

This sequence joins TRBV6-6 and TRBJ2-7, with a weak D call TRBD2 (6 bases). V lost 7 bases to trimming and J lost 0 bases, with 13 bases between them. Germline lookup yields CDR1 MNHNY and CDR2 SVGAGI (reference sequence). The CDR3 runs 14 residues. The CDR3 sequence is CASTKAGPSYEQYF. CDR3 DNA sequence: TGTGCCAGCACCAAGGCGGGGCCCTCCTACGAGCAGTACTTC.